The following is a T cell receptor (beta chain) sequence with its context. Its antigen is not known. The sample comes from a study of cytomegalovirus exposure and HLA in healthy donors. Findings of the study overall: The authors listed 150 to 200 TCR beta chains as cytomegalovirus-associated. A later analysis found common viral pathogens apparently linked to several of the most significant clusters.

A multiplex PCR was run with 60 Vbeta primers and 13 Jbeta primers. Measured with immunoSEQ multiplex PCR; TCRdb has only the in-frame clones, and not every one. The sample consists of 30,000 to 35,000 clones, around 80% of them appearing once. This clonotype was sampled from a woman aged 18 to 35 in good health and CMV-seronegative. Sample: PBMCs.

The CDR3 sequence is CASSATESSYNEQFF. The CDR3, as DNA: TGTGCCAGCAGCGCGACAGAGAGCTCCTACAATGAGCAGTTCTTC. The rearrangement joins TRBV6-4 to TRBJ2-1; weak D call: TRBD1 (5 bases). CDR3 length: 15 amino acids. V lost 6 bases and J lost 0, with 12 bases in between. Germline V CDR1 and CDR2: MRHNA, SNTAGT.